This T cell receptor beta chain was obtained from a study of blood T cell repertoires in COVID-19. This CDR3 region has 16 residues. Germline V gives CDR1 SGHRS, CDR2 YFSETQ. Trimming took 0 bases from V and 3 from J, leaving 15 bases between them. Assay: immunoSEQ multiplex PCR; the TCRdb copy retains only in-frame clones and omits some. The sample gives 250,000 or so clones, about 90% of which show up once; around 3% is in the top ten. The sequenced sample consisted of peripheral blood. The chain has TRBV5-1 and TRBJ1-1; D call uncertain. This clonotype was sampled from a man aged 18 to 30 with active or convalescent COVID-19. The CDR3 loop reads CASSLGLLRVDTEAFF. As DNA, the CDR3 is TGCGCCAGCAGCTTGGGCCTTTTGAGGGTTGACACTGAAGCTTTCTTT.